This TCR beta chain was found in a study of T-cell reconstitution after alpha-beta-depleted transplantation in children. As it was prepared, the TCRbeta library received unique molecular identifiers. TCRdb ran MiXCR on the PCR reads and lists one entry per CDR3 protein. Of some 300,000 distinct CDR3 sequences listed, around a tenth were seen once; the top ten hold roughly 7%. Germline V gene data show CDR1 as SGHVS and CDR2 as FQNEAQ. Trimming removed 2 bases from V and 4 bases from J, with 18 bases in between. The CDR3 is made up of 17 amino acids. Ten or more counts support this clonotype. Its specificity is not known. General study points: Some patients' high day-60 TCRbeta diversity was traced to surviving recipient T cells and thymic progenitors. By about two months after transplant, alpha-beta T cells reportedly arose from several hundred graft clones that had expanded. A year had passed since transplant, and T-cell counts and diversity by then came mostly from newly produced T cells.

The specimen comprised PBMCs, sampled before TCRalphabeta/CD19-depleted stem cell transplant. The sequence derives from a boy under two years old with acute myeloid leukemia, due to receive a stem cell transplant. The V gene is TRBV7-8, the J gene TRBJ1-3; D ambiguous. The CDR3 bases are TGTGCCAGCAGCTTACCCGACACGTATTTGGGCGGAAACACCATATATTTT. It codes for CASSLPDTYLGGNTIYF.